The rows below give T cell receptor beta chains drawn from one sample of a study of blood T cell repertoires in COVID-19. Sequencing used immunoSEQ multiplex PCR; TCRdb keeps in-frame clones, though not all of them. The profile shows 140,000 to 150,000 clones, about three quarters of them singletons. Sequencing used peripheral blood. These receptors were taken from a man aged 50 to 60 with acute or convalescent COVID-19. CDR3s include the opening cysteine and the closing phenylalanine or tryptophan. The D gene is left open where the match is weak. Size is stated for part of the rows, as once, few or many counts, or as a class when the clone is expanded.

d_call,clone_size,j_call,v_call,cdr3_aa,cdr3_nt
.,.,TRBJ2-3,TRBV6-5,CASRETVTDTQYF,TGTGCCAGCAGGGAGACAGTTACAGATACGCAGTATTTT
TRBD1,.,TRBJ1-3,TRBV6-5,CASSHDRVSGNTIYF,TGTGCCAGCAGCCATGACAGGGTATCTGGAAACACCATATATTTT
.,.,TRBJ1-5,TRBV29-1,CSVSGVGTGILSNQPQHF,TGCAGCGTATCCGGGGTAGGAACAGGGATACTTAGCAATCAGCCCCAGCATTTT
TRBD2,.,TRBJ2-5,TRBV30,CAWRRGGQETQYF,TGTGCCTGGAGGCGGGGGGGCCAGGAGACCCAGTACTTC
TRBD1,few,TRBJ1-2,TRBV9,CASSPGQGHLLGGYTF,TGTGCCAGCAGTCCGGGACAGGGCCACCTACTAGGCGGCTACACCTTC
TRBD1,.,TRBJ2-1,TRBV30,CAWKGQGDNEQFF,TGTGCCTGGAAGGGACAGGGAGACAATGAGCAGTTCTTC
.,.,TRBJ1-6,TRBV28,CASRQGLWSPLHF,TGTGCCAGCAGGCAGGGGCTTTGGTCACCCCTCCACTTT
.,few,TRBJ2-3,TRBV18,CASSRRSTDTQYF,TGTGCCAGCTCACGCCGGAGCACAGATACGCAGTATTTT
TRBD1,.,TRBJ2-6,TRBV5-5,CASTDRPSSGANVLTF,TGTGCCAGTACGGACAGGCCCAGCTCTGGGGCCAACGTCCTGACTTTC
TRBD1,few,TRBJ1-4,TRBV27,CASMPSGGEKLFF,TGTGCCAGCATGCCCTCAGGGGGTGAAAAACTGTTTTTT
.,.,TRBJ1-3,TRBV4-1,CASSQPQANLRNTIYF,TGCGCCAGCAGCCAACCCCAGGCCAACCTCAGAAACACCATATATTTT
TRBD1,.,TRBJ1-1,TRBV18,CASSAGQGALLNTEAFF,TGTGCCAGCTCAGCGGGACAGGGGGCTTTACTTAACACTGAAGCTTTCTTT
TRBD1,.,TRBJ1-2,TRBV3-1/TRBV3-2,CASSQGGTGGYGYTF,TGTGCCAGCAGCCAAGGGGGGACAGGCGGCTATGGCTACACCTTC
TRBD1,.,TRBJ1-2,TRBV10-1,CASSTGDYGYTF,TGCGCCAGCAGTACAGGGGACTATGGCTACACCTTC
TRBD1,.,TRBJ1-2,TRBV4-1,CASSQGDRGGYTF,TGCGCCAGCAGCCAAGGGGACAGGGGTGGCTACACCTTC
.,few,TRBJ1-2,TRBV6-1,CASSEGGYRGTYGYTF,TGTGCCAGCAGTGAGGGCGGGTACAGAGGAACCTATGGCTACACCTTC
TRBD1,.,TRBJ1-2,TRBV10-3,CAIRDRAGYGYTF,TGTGCCATCAGGGACAGGGCCGGATATGGCTACACCTTC
.,.,TRBJ1-5,TRBV10-3,CAISAGNNQPQHF,TGTGCCATCAGTGCAGGGAACAATCAGCCCCAGCATTTT
.,few,TRBJ1-4,TRBV30,CAWSKRATNEKLFF,TGTGCCTGGAGTAAAAGAGCAACTAATGAAAAACTGTTTTTT
TRBD1,.,TRBJ2-7,TRBV29-1,CSVEDRQGAPEQYF,TGCAGCGTTGAAGATCGACAGGGGGCCCCCGAGCAGTACTTC
.,.,TRBJ2-3,TRBV5-5,CASSLAGLDTQYF,TGTGCCAGCAGCTTGGCCGGGTTAGATACGCAGTATTTT
TRBD1,.,TRBJ2-7,TRBV7-2,CASSSTGGLYEQYF,TGTGCCAGCAGCTCCACAGGGGGCCTGTACGAGCAGTACTTC
TRBD2,once,TRBJ2-3,TRBV10-3,CAISDGTSVYF,TGTGCCATCAGTGACGGGACTAGCGTTTATTTT
.,.,TRBJ2-7,TRBV5-1,CASSLAGALSYEQYF,TGCGCCAGCAGCTTGGCAGGGGCTCTCTCCTACGAGCAGTACTTC
TRBD1,.,TRBJ1-2,TRBV4-1,CASSRLRRDRTNFNYGYTF,TGCGCCAGCAGCCGTCTTAGGCGGGACAGGACAAACTTTAACTATGGCTACACCTTC
TRBD1,.,TRBJ1-2,TRBV10-3,CAISEGQGDGYTF,TGTGCCATCAGTGAGGGACAGGGGGATGGCTACACCTTC
TRBD2,.,TRBJ2-5,TRBV14,CASSRGGGETQYF,TGTGCCAGCAGCCGGGGGGGAGGAGAGACCCAGTACTTC
.,.,TRBJ2-3,TRBV9,CASSVVGAETDTQYF,TGTGCCAGCAGCGTAGTGGGGGCCGAAACAGATACGCAGTATTTT
TRBD2,.,TRBJ2-5,TRBV11-2,CASSSTSGGVETQYF,TGTGCCAGCAGCTCGACTAGCGGGGGGGTCGAGACCCAGTACTTC
.,.,TRBJ2-5,TRBV9,CASSVTEGETQYF,TGTGCCAGCAGCGTAACAGAGGGAGAGACCCAGTACTTC
TRBD2,.,TRBJ2-7,TRBV6-4,CASSESGGAKGQYF,TGTGCCAGCAGTGAGAGCGGGGGGGCGAAGGGGCAGTACTTC
.,.,TRBJ2-5,TRBV27,CASSLSVRETQYF,TGTGCCAGCAGTTTATCGGTTCGGGAGACCCAGTACTTC
.,few,TRBJ1-1,TRBV3-1/TRBV3-2,CASRGGQLVTEAFF,TGTGCCAGCAGAGGCGGGCAGCTGGTCACTGAAGCTTTCTTT
.,.,TRBJ1-2,TRBV19,CASSKSGSYGYTF,TGTGCCAGTAGTAAGTCAGGGTCGTATGGCTACACCTTC
TRBD1,.,TRBJ2-2,TRBV24-1,CATSDSRQGARGTGELFF,TGTGCCACCAGTGATTCCAGACAGGGGGCGAGAGGCACCGGGGAGCTGTTTTTT
.,.,TRBJ1-2,TRBV27,CASSSPLGGYYGYTF,TGTGCCAGCAGTTCCCCCTTGGGGGGGTACTATGGCTACACCTTC
TRBD1,.,TRBJ1-5,TRBV6-5,CASSRAGGSNQPQHF,TGTGCCAGCAGTAGAGCAGGGGGTAGCAATCAGCCCCAGCATTTT
.,once,TRBJ1-1,TRBV5-5,CASSLVRDEAFF,TGTGCCAGCAGCTTGGTCCGGGATGAAGCTTTCTTT
.,.,TRBJ1-4,TRBV12-3/TRBV12-4,CASRYNEKLFF,TGTGCCAGCAGGTATAATGAAAAACTGTTTTTT
.,.,TRBJ2-5,TRBV3-1/TRBV3-2,CASSQDGGPQETQYF,TGTGCCAGCAGCCAAGACGGGGGACCACAAGAGACCCAGTACTTC
TRBD1,.,TRBJ2-2,TRBV24-1,CATSDSRGQGIPGELFF,TGTGCCACCAGTGATTCGAGGGGACAGGGGATACCCGGGGAGCTGTTTTTT
.,.,TRBJ1-2,TRBV28,CASSLIGAEGYTF,TGTGCCAGCAGTTTAATAGGGGCGGAGGGCTACACCTTC
TRBD1,.,TRBJ2-1,TRBV4-1,CASTDRARGNEQFF,TGCGCCAGCACGGACAGGGCAAGGGGCAATGAGCAGTTCTTC
.,.,TRBJ1-1,TRBV30,CAWARGTEAFF,TGTGCCTGGGCAAGGGGGACTGAAGCTTTCTTT
TRBD2,.,TRBJ2-1,TRBV3-1/TRBV3-2,CASSFRLAGGPYNEQFF,TGTGCCAGCAGCTTTCGACTAGCGGGGGGACCCTACAATGAGCAGTTCTTC
.,.,TRBJ1-2,TRBV5-6,CASSLLGHTDGKSYTF,TGTGCCAGCAGCTTGTTGGGACATACAGATGGTAAGAGCTACACCTTC
TRBD1,.,TRBJ1-2,TRBV13,CASGGQGENYGYTF,TGTGCCAGTGGAGGACAGGGAGAGAACTATGGCTACACCTTC
.,.,TRBJ2-7,TRBV3-1/TRBV3-2,CASSPFGYEQYF,TGTGCCAGCAGCCCATTCGGGTACGAGCAGTACTTC
TRBD1,.,TRBJ1-5,TRBV30,CAWSHRGQQPQHF,TGTGCCTGGAGCCACAGGGGGCAGCAGCCCCAGCATTTT
TRBD1,.,TRBJ1-1,TRBV5-5,CASSKQGAMNTEAFF,TGTGCCAGCAGCAAACAGGGGGCGATGAACACTGAAGCTTTCTTT